This T cell receptor beta chain comes out of a study of T cell responses to AZD1222 COVID-19 vaccine. Study overall: Combined were second doses at about 4 or about 12 weeks.

On this clone itself: Its antigen is still unknown.

Data came from immunoSEQ multiplex PCR; TCRdb stores just in-frame clones and leaves some out. The data show approximately 100,000 clones, more than 90% seen once. Findings and limits, study-wide: Nearly half of spike-specific TCRs reportedly go after variant regions that carry no mutations. Among those given AZD1222, only five to seven were seropositive at baseline.

CDR3 length equals 15 residues. CDR1 is LGHDT, CDR2 YNNKEL, per germline (reference sequence). Deletions cut 1 base from V and 11 bases from J, with 19 bases between. This sequence originates from an adult in good health. The V call is TRBV3-1 (or the pseudogene TRBV3-2), the J call TRBJ2-3, with D perhaps assigned TRBD1 or TRBD2 (5 bases each). The sample was peripheral blood, taken on day 0 of AZD1222 vaccination. CDR3 loop: CASSQGKGPVEEQYF. CDR3 bases: TGTGCCAGCAGCCAAGGGAAGGGGCCCGTGGAGGAGCAGTATTTT.